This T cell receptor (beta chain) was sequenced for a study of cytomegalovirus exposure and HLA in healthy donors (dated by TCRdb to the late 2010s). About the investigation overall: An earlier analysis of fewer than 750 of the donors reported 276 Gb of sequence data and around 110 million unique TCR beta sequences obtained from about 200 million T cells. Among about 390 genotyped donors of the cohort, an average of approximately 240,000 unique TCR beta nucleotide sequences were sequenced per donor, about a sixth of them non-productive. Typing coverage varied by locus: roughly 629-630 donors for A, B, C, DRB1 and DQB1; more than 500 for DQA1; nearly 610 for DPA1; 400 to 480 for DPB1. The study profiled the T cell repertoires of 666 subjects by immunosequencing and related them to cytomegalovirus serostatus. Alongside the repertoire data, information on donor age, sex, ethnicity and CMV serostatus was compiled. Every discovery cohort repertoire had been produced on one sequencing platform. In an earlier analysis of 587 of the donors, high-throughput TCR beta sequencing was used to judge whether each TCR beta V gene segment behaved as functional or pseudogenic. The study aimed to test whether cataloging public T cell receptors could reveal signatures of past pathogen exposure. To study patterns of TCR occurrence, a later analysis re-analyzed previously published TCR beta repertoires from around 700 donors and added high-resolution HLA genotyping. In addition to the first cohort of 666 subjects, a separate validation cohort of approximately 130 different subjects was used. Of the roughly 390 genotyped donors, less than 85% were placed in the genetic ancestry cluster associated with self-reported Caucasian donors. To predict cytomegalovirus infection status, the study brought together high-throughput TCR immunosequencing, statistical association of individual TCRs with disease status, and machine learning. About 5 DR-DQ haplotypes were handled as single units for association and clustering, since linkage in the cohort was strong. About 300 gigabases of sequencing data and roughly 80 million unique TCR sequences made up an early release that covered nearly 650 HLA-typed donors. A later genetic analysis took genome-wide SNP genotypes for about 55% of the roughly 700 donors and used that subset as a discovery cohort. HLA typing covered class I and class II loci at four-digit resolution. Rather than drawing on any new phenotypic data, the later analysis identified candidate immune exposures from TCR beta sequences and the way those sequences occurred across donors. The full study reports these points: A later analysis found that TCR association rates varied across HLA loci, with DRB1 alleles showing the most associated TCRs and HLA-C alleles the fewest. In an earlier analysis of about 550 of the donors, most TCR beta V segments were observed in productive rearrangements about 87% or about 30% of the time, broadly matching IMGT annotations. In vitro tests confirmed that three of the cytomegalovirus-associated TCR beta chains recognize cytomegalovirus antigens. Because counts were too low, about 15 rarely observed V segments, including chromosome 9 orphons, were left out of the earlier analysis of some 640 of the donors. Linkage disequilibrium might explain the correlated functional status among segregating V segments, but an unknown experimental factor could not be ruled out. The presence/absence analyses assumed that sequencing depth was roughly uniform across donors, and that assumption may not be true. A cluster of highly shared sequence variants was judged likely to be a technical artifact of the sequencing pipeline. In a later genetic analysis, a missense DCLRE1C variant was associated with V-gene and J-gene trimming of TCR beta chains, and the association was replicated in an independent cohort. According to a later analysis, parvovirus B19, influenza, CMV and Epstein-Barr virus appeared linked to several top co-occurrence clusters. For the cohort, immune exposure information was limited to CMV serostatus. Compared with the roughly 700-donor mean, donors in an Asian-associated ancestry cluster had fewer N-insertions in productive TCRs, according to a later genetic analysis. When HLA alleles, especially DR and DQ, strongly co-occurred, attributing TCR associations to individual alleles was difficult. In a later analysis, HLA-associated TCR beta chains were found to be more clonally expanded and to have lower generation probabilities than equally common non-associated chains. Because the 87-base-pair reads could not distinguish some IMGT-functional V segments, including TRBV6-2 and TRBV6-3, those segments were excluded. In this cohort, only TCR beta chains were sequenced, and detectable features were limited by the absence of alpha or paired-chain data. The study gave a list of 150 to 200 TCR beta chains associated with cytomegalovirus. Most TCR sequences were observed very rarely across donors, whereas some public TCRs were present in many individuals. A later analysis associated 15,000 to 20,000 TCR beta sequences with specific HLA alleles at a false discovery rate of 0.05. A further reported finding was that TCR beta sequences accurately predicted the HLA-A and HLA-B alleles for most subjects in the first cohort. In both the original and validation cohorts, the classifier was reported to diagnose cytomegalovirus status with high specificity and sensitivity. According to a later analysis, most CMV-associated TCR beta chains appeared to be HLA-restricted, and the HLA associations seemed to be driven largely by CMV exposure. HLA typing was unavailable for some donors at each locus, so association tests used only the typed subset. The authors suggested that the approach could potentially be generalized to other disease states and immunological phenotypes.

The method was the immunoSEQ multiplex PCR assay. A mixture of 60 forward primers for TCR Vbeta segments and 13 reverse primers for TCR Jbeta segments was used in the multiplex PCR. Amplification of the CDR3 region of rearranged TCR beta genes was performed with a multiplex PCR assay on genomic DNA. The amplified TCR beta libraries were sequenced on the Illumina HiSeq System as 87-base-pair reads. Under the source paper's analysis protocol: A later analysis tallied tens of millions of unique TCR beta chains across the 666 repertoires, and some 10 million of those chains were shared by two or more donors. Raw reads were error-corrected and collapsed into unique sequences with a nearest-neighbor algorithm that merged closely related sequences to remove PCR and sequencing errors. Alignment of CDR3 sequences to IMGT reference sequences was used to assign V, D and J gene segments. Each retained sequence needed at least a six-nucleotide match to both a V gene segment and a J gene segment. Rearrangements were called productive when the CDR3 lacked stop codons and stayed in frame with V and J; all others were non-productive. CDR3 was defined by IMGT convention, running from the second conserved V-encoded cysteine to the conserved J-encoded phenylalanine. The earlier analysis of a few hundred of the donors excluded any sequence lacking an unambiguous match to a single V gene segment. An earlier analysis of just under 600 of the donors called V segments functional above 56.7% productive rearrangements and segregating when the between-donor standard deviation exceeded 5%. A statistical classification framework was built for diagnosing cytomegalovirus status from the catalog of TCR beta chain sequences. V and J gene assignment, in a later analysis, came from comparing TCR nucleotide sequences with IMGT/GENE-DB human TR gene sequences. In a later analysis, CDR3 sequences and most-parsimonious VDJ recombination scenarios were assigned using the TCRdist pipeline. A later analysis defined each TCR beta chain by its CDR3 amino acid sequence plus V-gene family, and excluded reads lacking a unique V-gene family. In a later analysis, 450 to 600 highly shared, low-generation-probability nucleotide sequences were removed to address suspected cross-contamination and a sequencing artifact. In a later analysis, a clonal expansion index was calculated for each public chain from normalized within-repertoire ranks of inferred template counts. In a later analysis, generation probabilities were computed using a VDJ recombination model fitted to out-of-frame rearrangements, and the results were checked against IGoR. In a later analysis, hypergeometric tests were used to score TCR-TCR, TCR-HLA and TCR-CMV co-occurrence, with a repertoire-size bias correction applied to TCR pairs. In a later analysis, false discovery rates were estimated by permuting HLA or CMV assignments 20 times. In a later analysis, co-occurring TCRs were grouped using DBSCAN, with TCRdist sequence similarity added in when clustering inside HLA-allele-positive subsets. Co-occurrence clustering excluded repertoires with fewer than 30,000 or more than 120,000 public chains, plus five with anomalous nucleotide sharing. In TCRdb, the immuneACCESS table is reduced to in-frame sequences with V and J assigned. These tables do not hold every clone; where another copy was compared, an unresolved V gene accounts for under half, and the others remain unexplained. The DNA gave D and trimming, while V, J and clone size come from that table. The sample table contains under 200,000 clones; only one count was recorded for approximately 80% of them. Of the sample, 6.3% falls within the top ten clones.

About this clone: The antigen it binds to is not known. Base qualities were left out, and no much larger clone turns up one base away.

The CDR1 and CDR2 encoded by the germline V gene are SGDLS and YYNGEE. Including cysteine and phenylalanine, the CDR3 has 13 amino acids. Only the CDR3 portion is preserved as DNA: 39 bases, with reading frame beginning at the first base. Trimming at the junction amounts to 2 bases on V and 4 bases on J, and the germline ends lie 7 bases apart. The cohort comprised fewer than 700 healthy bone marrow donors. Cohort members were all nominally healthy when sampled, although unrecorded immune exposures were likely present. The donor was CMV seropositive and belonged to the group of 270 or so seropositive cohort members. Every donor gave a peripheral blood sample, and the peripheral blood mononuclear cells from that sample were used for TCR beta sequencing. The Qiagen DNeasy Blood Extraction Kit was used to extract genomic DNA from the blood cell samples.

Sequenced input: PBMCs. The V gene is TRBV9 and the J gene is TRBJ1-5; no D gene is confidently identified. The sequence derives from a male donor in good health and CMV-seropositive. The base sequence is TGTGCCAGCAGCGTTCGAGAGAATCAGCCCCAGCATTTT. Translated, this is CASSVRENQPQHF.